This is a list of T cell receptor beta chains from one sample in a study of metastatic and nonmetastatic thyroid tumors. TCRdb reanalyzed the PCR reads with MiXCR. The table records 30,000 or so clones, under 25% of them present only once. The sequenced sample consisted of blood. These receptors were collected from a female donor with papillary thyroid cancer or a benign thyroid nodule (not recorded which). Some clones in this sample may be carry-over from other donors' samples. Each CDR3 is given with its conserved first and last residue. Each record gives: D gene, V gene, J gene, clone size, CDR3 protein, CDR3 DNA. A D gene is named only where the DNA matches it firmly. Clone size is not always given. Where it is, it says once, few, many or a class for expanded clones.

>.|TRBV11-2|TRBJ2-5|many
CASSQQAQETQYF
TGTGCCAGCAGCCAACAAGCACAAGAGACCCAGTACTTC
>.|TRBV28|TRBJ2-3|.
CASSSMDYSSTDTQYF
TGTGCCAGCAGTTCAATGGACTATTCTAGCACAGATACGCAGTATTTT
>TRBD2|TRBV20-1|TRBJ2-7|many
CSATRQRTSGDSYEQYF
TGCAGTGCTACCCGACAGAGGACTAGCGGGGACTCCTACGAGCAGTACTTC
>.|TRBV5-4|TRBJ2-6|many
CASSLSGANVLTF
TGTGCCAGCAGCTTGTCGGGGGCCAACGTCCTGACTTTC
>.|TRBV5-1|TRBJ2-3|many
CASSISTDTQYF
TGCGCCAGCAGCATAAGCACAGATACGCAGTATTTT
>.|TRBV12-3/TRBV12-4|TRBJ1-6|medium-sized
CASSLIGSPLHF
TGTGCCAGCAGTTTGATTGGTTCACCCCTCCACTTT
>.|TRBV5-4|TRBJ1-2|many
CASSLDRDDGYTF
TGTGCCAGCAGCTTGGACAGGGATGATGGCTACACCTTC
>.|TRBV10-3|TRBJ2-3|many
CAIRRGGGATDTQYF
TGTGCCATCAGGAGGGGGGGGGGGGCCACAGATACGCAGTATTTT
>.|TRBV28|TRBJ2-2|many
CASNSFGELFF
TGTGCCAGCAACTCTTTCGGGGAGCTGTTTTTT
>.|TRBV28|TRBJ2-1|few
CTSSLWPNEQFF
TGTACCAGCAGTTTATGGCCAAATGAGCAGTTCTTC
>.|TRBV2|TRBJ1-4|many
CASSDGDNEKLFF
TGTGCCAGCAGTGACGGGGATAATGAAAAACTGTTTTTT
>TRBD2|TRBV9|TRBJ2-5|.
CASSSGGDQETQYF
TGTGCCAGCAGTAGCGGGGGGGACCAAGAGACCCAGTACTTC
>.|TRBV18|TRBJ1-1|.
CASSPLRDTEAFF
TGTGCCAGCTCACCTCTTCGGGACACTGAAGCTTTCTTT
>.|TRBV5-6|TRBJ2-1|many
CASSLRQLSYNEQFF
TGTGCCAGCAGCCTGAGACAGCTCTCCTACAATGAGCAGTTCTTC
>.|TRBV6-1|TRBJ2-2|many
CASSEINTGELFF
TGTGCCAGCAGCGAGATAAACACCGGGGAGCTGTTTTTT
>.|TRBV11-1|TRBJ2-2|many
CASRSPRGTNTGELFF
TGTGCCAGCAGGTCTCCGCGGGGCACTAACACCGGGGAGCTGTTTTTT
>.|TRBV27|TRBJ1-5|few
CASRVGSGQPQHF
TGTGCCAGCAGGGTTGGGAGTGGGCAGCCCCAGCATTTT
>.|TRBV11-2|TRBJ1-3|.
CASSAEAGYGGNTIYF
TGTGCCAGCAGCGCAGAGGCAGGTTATGGGGGAAACACCATATATTTT
>TRBD1|TRBV19|TRBJ1-5|.
CASKSDRGRTNQPQHF
TGCGCCAGTAAGTCGGACAGGGGGCGAACCAATCAGCCCCAGCACTTT
>.|TRBV6-2/TRBV6-3|TRBJ1-2|medium-sized
CASSYGRTQNYGYTF
TGTGCCAGCAGTTACGGGAGGACACAAAACTATGGCTACACCTTC
>.|TRBV7-2|TRBJ1-5|.
CASSLGPGNQPQHF
TGTGCCAGCAGCTTAGGGCCAGGGAATCAGCCCCAGCATTTT
>TRBD1|TRBV20-1|TRBJ1-1|.
CSAKGQGGTEAFF
TGCAGTGCCAAGGGGCAGGGGGGGACTGAAGCTTTCTTT
>TRBD2|TRBV30|TRBJ2-1|.
CAWSVGGRVLNEQFF
TGTGCCTGGAGTGTGGGAGGGAGGGTCCTCAATGAGCAGTTCTTC
>TRBD2|TRBV3-1|TRBJ2-1|many
CASSRGLAGGRDEQFF
TGTGCCAGCAGCCGCGGACTAGCGGGAGGGCGGGATGAGCAGTTCTTC
>.|TRBV15|TRBJ2-3|many
CATSRRDFTDTQYF
TGTGCCACCAGCAGAAGGGACTTCACAGATACGCAGTATTTT
>.|TRBV5-7|TRBJ2-1|many
CASSLARGEEQFF
TGTGCCAGCAGCTTGGCCAGGGGGGAAGAGCAGTTCTTC
>.|TRBV11-2|TRBJ1-2|many
CASSSHQGYGYTF
TGTGCCAGCAGCTCGCATCAGGGGTATGGCTACACCTTC
>TRBD1|TRBV19|TRBJ1-2|many
CASSAGQVTIYGYTF
TGTGCCAGTAGCGCGGGACAGGTCACTATCTATGGCTACACCTTC
>.|TRBV28|TRBJ1-1|few
CASSSLYRVPRDTEAFF
TGTGCCAGCAGTTCCCTATACAGGGTCCCTCGGGACACTGAAGCTTTCTTT
>.|TRBV7-3|TRBJ2-1|many
CASSLTLTSWNEQFF
TGTGCCAGCAGCTTAACGTTAACCAGTTGGAATGAGCAGTTCTTC
>TRBD1|TRBV7-2|TRBJ2-3|.
CASSLGQWSDTQYF
TGTGCCAGCAGCTTGGGACAGTGGTCAGATACGCAGTATTTT
>.|TRBV12-5|TRBJ2-1|many
CASGLVLRRTYNEQFF
TGTGCTAGTGGTTTGGTACTTAGACGTACGTACAATGAGCAGTTCTTC
>.|TRBV6-1|TRBJ1-3|medium-sized
CASMRTASGNTIYF
TGTGCCAGCATGAGGACAGCTTCTGGAAACACCATATATTTT
>.|TRBV11-2|TRBJ1-1|.
CASSLVYQTSSSNTEAFF
TGTGCCAGCAGCTTAGTGTACCAGACATCCTCGTCGAACACTGAAGCTTTCTTT
>.|TRBV9|TRBJ1-5|many
CASSVLLGGQPQHF
TGTGCCAGCAGCGTCTTATTAGGGGGTCAGCCCCAGCATTTT
>.|TRBV13|TRBJ2-7|.
CASSYGGSYEQYF
TGTGCCAGCAGCTACGGGGGTTCCTACGAGCAGTACTTC
>.|TRBV5-5|TRBJ1-1|many
CASSLGGLTNTEAFF
TGTGCCAGCAGCTTGGGGGGCCTTACCAACACTGAAGCTTTCTTT
>TRBD2|TRBV6-2/TRBV6-3|TRBJ2-1|many
CASSYPFRLAGGGKYEQFF
TGTGCCAGCAGTTATCCCTTCAGACTAGCGGGAGGGGGAAAATATGAGCAGTTCTTC
>.|TRBV20-1|TRBJ2-3|many
CSASDDTDTQYF
TGCAGTGCTAGCGATGACACAGATACGCAGTATTTT
>TRBD2|TRBV20-1|TRBJ2-3|.
CSAFLAGGVYTQYF
TGCAGTGCTTTTCTAGCGGGAGGAGTATATACGCAGTATTTT
>.|TRBV19|TRBJ2-7|medium-sized
CASSISLTYEQYF
TGTGCCAGTAGTATCTCCCTTACCTACGAGCAGTACTTC
>TRBD2|TRBV30|TRBJ2-5|.
CAWSASSGWYF
TGTGCCTGGAGTGCTTCTAGCGGGTGGTACTTC
>.|TRBV11-2|TRBJ2-5|.
CASSLPIRVGNFKTQYF
TGTGCCAGCAGCTTACCTATCAGGGTTGGGAACTTTAAGACCCAGTACTTC
>TRBD1|TRBV20-1|TRBJ2-3|.
CSVYFTGDRQKGSDTQYF
TGCAGCGTATATTTTACCGGGGACAGACAGAAGGGTTCAGATACGCAGTATTTT
>.|TRBV5-1|TRBJ2-7|many
CASSLGSSYEQYF
TGCGCCAGCAGCTTAGGGTCATCCTACGAGCAGTACTTC
>TRBD1|TRBV5-1|TRBJ2-7|.
CAIRTRTGGDEQYF
TGCGCCATCAGAACCAGGACAGGGGGGGACGAGCAGTACTTC
>.|TRBV4-2|TRBJ1-1|many
CASSQDGPALGAFF
TGTGCCAGCAGCCAAGATGGACCCGCTCTGGGAGCTTTCTTT